This TCR beta chain was captured by sequencing in a study of shared clonotypes between healthy human individuals. Per sorted-subset replicate PCR, input was around 200 ng DNA, representing about 30,000 T cell genomes. Only in-frame clones appear in the TCRdb table, and some are missing; sequencing was by immunoSEQ multiplex PCR. Seen here are approximately 2.1 million clones, just over 90% observed once, and the top ten hold under 0.45%. From germline, CDR1 is SGHAT and CDR2 FQDESV (reference sequence). The CDR3 contains 14 residues. Trimming pared 5 bases from V and 7 bases from J, leaving 15 bases between.

The sequenced material came from naive CD4+ T cells from PBMCs. The subset was: CD45RA+ positively selected. This rearrangement joins TRBV11-1 to TRBJ2-1; no definite D call. The receptor was derived from a man younger than 35 in good health. Some clones in this sample may be carry-over from other donors' samples. For the CDR3, the DNA is TGTGCCAGCAGCCCGCAGAGATCGCTAAATGAGCAGTTCTTC. This gives the protein CASSPQRSLNEQFF.